Presented here are 13 T cell receptor beta chains from one specimen sequenced in a study of CD4 and CD8 cells across lung adenocarcinoma regions. Via MiXCR, TCRdb re-called the PCR reads, giving one row per CDR3 protein. Here the sample spans nearly 7,000 distinct CDR3 sequences, about 54% being singletons. The sequencing sample was made of CD8+ T cells from the center of a lung tumor. The source is a male donor with lung adenocarcinoma. The CD4 and CD8 labels of this study may be unreliable.

About this clonotype itself: Relative to the germline gene, one junction end is altered; a read error may explain this. The rearrangement joins TRBV10-1 to TRBJ2-5; D possibly corresponds to TRBD2 (6 bases). The J call may be faulty, since TRBJ2-7 better matches the DNA end. The germline gives CDR1 WNHNN, CDR2 SYGVQD (reference sequence). The CDR3 length is 13 residues. The CDR3 is CASRESISHEQYF. The CDR3 DNA sequence: TGCGCCAGCCGGGAGTCCATCTCCCACGAGCAGTACTTC.

Worth noting for this clonotype: Relative to the germline gene, one junction end is altered; a read error may explain this. The chain uses TRBV10-1 and TRBJ2-1; TRBD2 agrees at 11 bases. The CDR3 is made up of 14 amino acids. Germline CDR1 reads WNHNN; CDR2 reads SYGVQD (reference sequence). The CDR3 bases are TGCGCCAGCAGAACTAGCGGGAGCACCAATGAGCAGTTTTTC. It codes for CASRTSGSTNEQFF.

The rearrangement uses TRBV27 and TRBJ2-1; tentatively, D is TRBD2 (5 bases). The CDR3 is 14 residues long. In germline, CDR1 is MNHEY, CDR2 SMNVEV (reference sequence). V was cut by 5 bases and J by 7 bases, with 15 bases left in between. CDR3 bases: TGTGCCAGCAGTCACTTCGGGATTGTGAATGAGCAGTTCTTC. Protein sequence: CASSHFGIVNEQFF.

This clonotype was detected many times. Just one base apart from a much larger clone, this may be a read error. The chain recombines TRBV6-1 with TRBJ2-1, with 7 bases that match TRBD1. CDR1 MNHNS and CDR2 SASEGT come from the germline V gene. After removal of 5 bases from V and 10 bases from J, the junction contained 5 bases not matched to a gene. The CDR3 sequence is 12 residues long. Here the CDR3 reads CASSQTGLEQFF. The CDR3 DNA reads TGTGCCAGCAGTCAGACAGGGCTGGAGCAGTTCTTC.

This clonotype was picked up a small number of times. The rearrangement links TRBV12-5 to TRBJ2-1; D may be TRBD2 (5 bases). The J call may be mistaken, given a closer DNA end match to TRBJ2-7. The CDR3 sequence is 15 residues long. The germline V gene encodes CDR1 LGHNT and CDR2 FRNRAP. The DNA for the CDR3 is TGTGCTAGTGGTTTGGAGCGGAAGAGCTCCTACGAGCAGTACTTC. Translation gives CASGLERKSSYEQYF.

This clonotype was seen a handful of times. The rearrangement links TRBV10-3 to TRBJ2-1, with 10 bases fitting TRBD2. The CDR3 spans 15 residues. The trim removed 9 bases at V and 3 bases at J, leaving 8 bases unmatched. Germline V gene data show CDR1 as ENHRY and CDR2 as SYGVKD. CDR3 DNA sequence: TGTGCCATAGGGGTAGCTAGCGGGAGCTACAATGAGCAGTTCTTC. Translated: CAIGVASGSYNEQFF.

This clonotype is categorized as medium-sized. The rearrangement joins TRBV27 to TRBJ2-3; 8 bases are shared with TRBD2. This CDR3 has 14 amino acids. The J segment lost 10 bases and the V segment lost 3 bases, leaving 9 bases of the junction unmatched. Germline CDR1 is MNHEY and CDR2 is SMNVEV (reference sequence). The CDR3 reads CASSFGPGGGAQYF. The CDR3, as DNA: TGTGCCAGCAGTTTCGGGCCGGGGGGGGGGGCGCAGTATTTT.

The chain links TRBV11-2 to TRBJ2-1; 7 positions match TRBD2. The germline V gene encodes CDR1 SGHAT and CDR2 FQNNGV. The CDR3 spans 16 residues. Losses at the gene ends were 3 bases for V and 0 bases for J; bases not matched to a gene: 5. The CDR3 spells CASSLVAGGSYNEQFF. The CDR3 coding sequence is TGTGCCAGCAGCTTGGTAGCGGGTGGCTCCTACAATGAGCAGTTCTTC.

There are many counts of this clonotype. The J gene is TRBJ2-3, the V gene TRBV6-2 or TRBV6-3, with D possibly TRBD2 on 6 matching bases. Trimming shortened V by 0 bases and J by 3 bases, and 7 bases separated the two germline ends. The germline CDR1 and CDR2 sequences are MNHEY and SVGEGT. The CDR3 covers 14 residues. CDR3 region: CASSYSGTTDTQYF. The CDR3 coding sequence is TGTGCCAGCAGTTACTCGGGGACTACAGATACGCAGTATTTT.

This clonotype rates as large. This sequence joins TRBV10-2 and TRBJ2-2; D is undetermined. The germline gives CDR1 WSHSY, CDR2 SAAADI. The CDR3 contains 11 residues. Trimming shortened V by 8 bases and J by 6 bases, and 7 bases separated the two germline ends. CDR3 in DNA: TGCGCCAGCTCTTCCCCCGGGGAGCTGTTTTTT. Translation gives CASSSPGELFF.

A remark on this clonotype: An end of the junction differs from the germline gene, which may be a read error. V is TRBV11-3 and J is TRBJ2-3; D may be TRBD1 (6 bases). The J call is uncertain, as TRBJ2-7 better fits the DNA end. The CDR3 loop spans 18 amino acids. Germline values: CDR1 SGHNT, CDR2 YENEEA. Here the CDR3 DNA reads TGCGCCAGCAGCCATAGAGTTACCGGGACACGGGGCAAAGATACGCAGTACTTC. Translation gives CASSHRVTGTRGKDTQYF.

The chain is built from TRBV6-1 and TRBJ2-3; D might be TRBD2 (5 bases). The V gene's germline CDR1 is MNHNS and CDR2 SASEGT. V was clipped by 7 bases and J by 5 bases, with 19 bases between them. This CDR3 has 15 amino acids. DNA for the CDR3: TGTGCCAGCATGACGGGGAGCGGAGACAAAGATACGCAGTATTTT. Its translation: CASMTGSGDKDTQYF.

The chain joins TRBV25-1 to TRBJ2-1; TRBD2 matches 7 bases. The CDR3 length is 13 residues. J was trimmed by 13 bases and V by 5 bases; bases with no gene match: 11. Germline CDR1 MGHDK, CDR2 SYGVNS. CDR3 DNA sequence: TGTGCCAGCAGTTTGGGAGGGTTGGAGACCCAGTTCTTC. Residues: CASSLGGLETQFF.